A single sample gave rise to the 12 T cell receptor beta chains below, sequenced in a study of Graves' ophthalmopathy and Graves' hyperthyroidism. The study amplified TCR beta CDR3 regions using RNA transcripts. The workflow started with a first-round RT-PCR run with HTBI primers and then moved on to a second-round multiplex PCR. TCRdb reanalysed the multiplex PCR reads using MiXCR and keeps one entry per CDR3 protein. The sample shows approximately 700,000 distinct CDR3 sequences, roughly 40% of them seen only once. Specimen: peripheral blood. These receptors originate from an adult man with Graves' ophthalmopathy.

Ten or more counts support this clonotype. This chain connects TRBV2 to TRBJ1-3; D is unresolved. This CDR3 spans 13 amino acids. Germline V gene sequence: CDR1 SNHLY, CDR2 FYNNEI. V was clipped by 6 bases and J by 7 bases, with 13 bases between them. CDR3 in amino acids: CASRVETLNTIYF. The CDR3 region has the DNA TGTGCCAGCAGGGTAGAGACTCTTAACACCATATATTTT.

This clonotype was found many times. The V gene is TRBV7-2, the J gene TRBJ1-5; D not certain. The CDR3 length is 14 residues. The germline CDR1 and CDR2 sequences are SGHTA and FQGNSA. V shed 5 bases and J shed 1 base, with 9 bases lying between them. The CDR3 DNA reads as TGTGCCAGCAGCCCCGCGGGGAGCAATCAGCCCCAGCATTTT. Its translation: CASSPAGSNQPQHF.

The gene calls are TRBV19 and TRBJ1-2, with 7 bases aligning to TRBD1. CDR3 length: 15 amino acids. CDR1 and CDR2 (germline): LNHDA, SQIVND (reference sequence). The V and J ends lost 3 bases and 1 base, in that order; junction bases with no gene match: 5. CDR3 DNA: TGTGCCAGTAGTATCCCCGGGACAGATAACTATGGCTACACCTTC. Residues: CASSIPGTDNYGYTF.

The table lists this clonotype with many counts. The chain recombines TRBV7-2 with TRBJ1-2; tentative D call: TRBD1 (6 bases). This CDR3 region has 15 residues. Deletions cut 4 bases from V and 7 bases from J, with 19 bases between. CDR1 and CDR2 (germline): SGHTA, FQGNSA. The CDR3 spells CASSSIEGGMGGYTF. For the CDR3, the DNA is TGTGCCAGCAGCTCCATTGAGGGGGGAATGGGTGGCTACACCTTC.

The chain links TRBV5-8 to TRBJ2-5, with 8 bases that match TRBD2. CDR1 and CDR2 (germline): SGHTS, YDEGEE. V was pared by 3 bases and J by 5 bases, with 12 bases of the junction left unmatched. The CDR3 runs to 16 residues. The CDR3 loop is CASSSRLAGGGETQYF. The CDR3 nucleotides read TGTGCCAGCAGCTCGCGTCTGGCGGGGGGCGGGGAGACCCAGTACTTC.

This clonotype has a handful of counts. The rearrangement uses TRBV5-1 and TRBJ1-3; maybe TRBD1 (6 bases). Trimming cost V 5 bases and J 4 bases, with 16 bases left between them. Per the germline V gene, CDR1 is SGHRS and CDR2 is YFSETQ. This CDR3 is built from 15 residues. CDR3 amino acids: CASSPSGAAGNTIYF. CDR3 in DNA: TGCGCCAGCAGTCCCTCGGGGGCGGCAGGAAACACCATATATTTT.

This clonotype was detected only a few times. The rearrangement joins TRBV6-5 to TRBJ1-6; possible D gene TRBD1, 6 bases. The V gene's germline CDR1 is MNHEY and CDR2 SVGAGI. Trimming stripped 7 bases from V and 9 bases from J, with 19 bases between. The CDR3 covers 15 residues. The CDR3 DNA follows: TGTGCCAGCACTCTACGGGGGGCCCTGAGTTCACCCCTCCACTTT. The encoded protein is CASTLRGALSSPLHF.

CDR3 nucleotide sequence: TGTGCCAGCACCCGTGCGGGAGGGACCTACGAGCAGTACTTC. This encodes CASTRAGGTYEQYF. The chain carries TRBV7-2 and TRBJ2-7; 9 positions match TRBD2. Per the germline V gene, CDR1 is SGHTA and CDR2 is FQGNSA. The CDR3 contains 14 residues. V gave up 7 bases and J gave up 2 bases; unmatched junction bases: 6.

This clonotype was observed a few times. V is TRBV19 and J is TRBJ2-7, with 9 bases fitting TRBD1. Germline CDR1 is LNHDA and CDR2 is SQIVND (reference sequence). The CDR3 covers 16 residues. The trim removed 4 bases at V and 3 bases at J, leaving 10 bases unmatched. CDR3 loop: CASSRIRGQGNYEQYF. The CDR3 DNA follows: TGTGCCAGTAGTAGAATTCGGGGACAGGGAAACTACGAGCAGTACTTC.

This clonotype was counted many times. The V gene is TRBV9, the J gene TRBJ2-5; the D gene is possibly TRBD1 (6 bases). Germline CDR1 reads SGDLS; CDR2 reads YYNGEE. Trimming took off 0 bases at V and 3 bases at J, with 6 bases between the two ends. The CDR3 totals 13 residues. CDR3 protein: CASSVGQEETQYF. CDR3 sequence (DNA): TGTGCCAGCAGCGTAGGACAGGAAGAGACCCAGTACTTC. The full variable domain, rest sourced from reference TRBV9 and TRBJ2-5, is DSGVTQTPKHLITATGQRVTLRCSPRSGDLSVYWYQQSLDQGLQFLIQYYNGEERAKGNILERFSAQQFPDLHSELNLSSLELGDSALYFCASSVGQEETQYFGPGTRLLVL.

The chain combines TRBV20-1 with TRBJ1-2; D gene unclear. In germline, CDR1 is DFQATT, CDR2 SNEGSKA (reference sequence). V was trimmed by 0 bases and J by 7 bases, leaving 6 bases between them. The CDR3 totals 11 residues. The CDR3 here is CSAREDGGYTF. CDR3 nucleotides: TGCAGTGCTAGAGAGGACGGTGGCTACACCTTC.

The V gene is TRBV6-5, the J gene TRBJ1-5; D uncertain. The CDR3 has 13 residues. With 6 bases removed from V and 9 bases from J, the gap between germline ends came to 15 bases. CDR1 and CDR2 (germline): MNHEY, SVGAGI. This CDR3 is CASREGRDRPQHF. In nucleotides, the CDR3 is TGTGCCAGCAGGGAAGGTAGGGATCGGCCCCAGCATTTT.